One sample yielded the 22 T cell receptor beta chains listed below, sequenced in a study of blood T cell repertoires in COVID-19. Data came from immunoSEQ multiplex PCR; TCRdb stores just in-frame clones and leaves some out. This table holds some 320,000 clones, more than 90% found once. Sequencing was performed on PBMCs or T cells enriched from blood (not recorded which). Source of these receptors: a man between 60 and 70 years old who had recovered from COVID-19.

V usage is TRBV28 and J usage is TRBJ2-7; D is unclear. Between the trimmed V and J ends, which lost 1 base and 6 bases, there was a span of 7 bases. CDR1 and CDR2 from the germline V gene are MDHEN and SYDVKM. The CDR3 is made up of 12 amino acids. In DNA form, the CDR3 reads TGTGCCAGCAGTTTATCCCTCAGCGAGCAGTACTTC. This translates into CASSLSLSEQYF.

Regarding this clone: The same CDR3 also results from other DNA sequences found in this sample. The genes are TRBV7-2 and TRBJ2-2, with 7 bases fitting TRBD2. The CDR3 totals 16 residues. The V and J ends lost 3 bases and 6 bases, in that order; junction bases with no gene match: 10. Germline-derived CDR1 and CDR2 are SGHTA and FQGNSA. The CDR3 bases are TGTGCCAGCAGCTTTTCGGGGGGTCGGTTGGCCGGGGAGCTGTTTTTT. The encoded protein is CASSFSGGRLAGELFF.

The chain couples TRBV7-9 to TRBJ2-7, with 9 bases aligning to TRBD1. The CDR3 is 18 residues long. Losses at the gene ends were 5 bases for V and 3 bases for J; bases not matched to a gene: 17. Germline CDR1 reads SEHNR; CDR2 reads FQNEAQ (reference sequence). The chain's CDR3 is CASSLPITPGQGVYEQYF. The DNA for the CDR3 is TGTGCCAGCAGCCTCCCAATCACCCCGGGACAGGGCGTCTACGAGCAGTACTTC.

V and J are TRBV4-1 and TRBJ2-1; 7 positions agree with TRBD1. V lost 5 bases, J lost 3 bases, and 7 bases stayed unmatched. This CDR3 is 15 amino acids long. Germline assignment: CDR1 MGHRA and CDR2 YSYEKL. This chain's CDR3 is CASSYRQGDYNEQFF. DNA for the CDR3: TGCGCCAGCAGCTATAGACAGGGAGACTACAATGAGCAGTTCTTC.

The chain is built from TRBV11-3 and TRBJ1-5; TRBD1 might be the D (6 bases). Germline V gene data show CDR1 as SGHNT and CDR2 as YENEEA. The V end lost 4 bases, the J end lost 0 bases, and 10 bases lay between the germline ends. This CDR3 is 15 amino acids long. The DNA of the CDR3 is TGTGCCAGCAGCTCCGGGACATCTAGCAATCAGCCCCAGCATTTT. Its protein is CASSSGTSSNQPQHF.

This clone was observed a single time. The chain has TRBV12-5 and TRBJ1-2; D is perhaps TRBD1 (5 bases). The CDR3 has 13 residues. Germline CDR1 reads LGHNT; CDR2 reads FRNRAP. The ends were cut back, 5 bases at V and 3 bases at J, with 10 bases in the middle. The CDR3 DNA sequence: TGTGCTAGTGGTCGTCAGACAGACTATGGCTACACCTTC. Its translation is CASGRQTDYGYTF.

The count of this clone is one. The chain recombines TRBV6-5 with TRBJ2-7, with no clear D. This CDR3 is 15 amino acids long. Germline lookup yields CDR1 MNHEY and CDR2 SVGAGI. Trimming cost V 4 bases and J 5 bases, with 18 bases left between them. CDR3 bases: TGTGCCAGCAGTTCCCTGCCCGACACGAAACACGAGCAGTACTTC. Residues: CASSSLPDTKHEQYF.

This clone was counted ten times or more. This sample includes further DNA sequences coding for the same CDR3. The chain uses TRBV5-1 and TRBJ2-7, with 10 bases identical to TRBD2. This CDR3 has 15 amino acids. The germline CDR1 and CDR2 sequences are SGHRS and YFSETQ. V was clipped by 4 bases and J by 6 bases; unmatched bases: 10. CDR3 coding DNA: TGCGCCAGCAGCCTATTAGCGGGGGGCACCCCCGAGCAGTACTTC. It translates to CASSLLAGGTPEQYF.

This clone was detected only once. This chain links TRBV18 with TRBJ2-2; 7 nucleotides align to TRBD1. Germline lookup yields CDR1 KGHSH and CDR2 LQKENI. The CDR3 extends over 14 amino acids. Germline trimming cut 3 bases from V and 3 bases from J; bases unmatched to any gene: 1. CDR3 DNA: TGTGCCAGCTCACCGGGACAGTACACCGGGGAGCTGTTTTTT. Translation gives CASSPGQYTGELFF. Full variable domain (rest looked up from reference TRBV18 and TRBJ2-2): NAGVMQNPRHLVRRRGQEARLRCSPMKGHSHVYWYRQLPEEGLKFMVYLQKENIIDESGMPKERFSAEFPKEGPSILRIQQVVRGDSAAYFCASSPGQYTGELFFGEGSRLTVL.

This chain joins TRBV29-1 and TRBJ1-1; 8 bases map to TRBD1. The CDR3 totals 13 residues. Germline trimming cut 8 bases from V and 4 bases from J; bases unmatched to any gene: 9. Germline CDR1 is SQVTM and CDR2 is ANQGSEA. The chain's CDR3 is CSFRDRLRTEAFF. CDR3 coding DNA: TGCAGCTTCCGGGACAGGTTACGCACTGAAGCTTTCTTT.

This clone was counted a single time. The chain has TRBV2 and TRBJ2-2; D might be TRBD2 (5 bases). CDR1 is SNHLY, CDR2 FYNNEI, per germline. The V gene lost 7 bases and the J gene lost 4 bases, with 10 bases spanning the gap. This CDR3 spans 13 amino acids. CDR3 loop: CASIEGGTGELFF. The CDR3 DNA is TGTGCCAGCATCGAAGGAGGCACCGGGGAGCTGTTTTTT. Based on the CDR3 plus reference TRBV2 and TRBJ2-2, the full variable domain is EPEVTQTPSHQVTQMGQEVILRCVPISNHLYFYWYRQILGQKVEFLVSFYNNEISEKSEIFDDQFSVERPDGSNFTLKIRSTKLEDSAMYFCASIEGGTGELFFGEGSRLTVL.

V is TRBV7-5 and J is TRBJ1-6; TRBD1 reflects the table's D call only, with no check against the DNA. TRBV7-5 is termed a pseudogene. The CDR3 consists of 13 residues. The CDR3 is CARYQGEHSPLHF. In nucleotides, the CDR3 is TGTGCCAGATACCAGGGGGAGCATTCACCCCTCCACTTT.

The V gene is TRBV13, the J gene TRBJ1-2; 8 bases fit TRBD1. Germline V gene lookup returns CDR1 PRHDT and CDR2 FYEKMQ (reference sequence). The CDR3 spans 13 residues. V trimming: 5 bases; J trimming: 8 bases; junction bases outside the gene matches: 7. This CDR3 is CASSPRRGLGYTF. CDR3 in DNA: TGTGCCAGCAGCCCCCGCAGGGGGCTAGGCTACACCTTC.

This chain's CDR3 is CASSYQGYEQYF. DNA for the CDR3: TGTGCCAGCAGCTACCAGGGCTACGAGCAGTACTTC. The chain is built from TRBV5-4 and TRBJ2-7; D perhaps matches TRBD1 (5 bases). The CDR3 has 12 amino acids. V lost 3 bases and J 3 bases, leaving 7 bases between the germline ends. In germline, CDR1 is SGHNT, CDR2 YYREEE (reference sequence).

The chain recombines TRBV12-3 or TRBV12-4 with TRBJ2-3; D possibly corresponds to TRBD1 (5 bases). CDR3 size: 13 residues. V lost 4 bases, J lost 6 bases, and 11 bases lay in between. CDR3: CASSYNSGDTQYF. CDR3 nucleotide sequence: TGTGCCAGCAGTTATAACTCAGGGGATACGCAGTATTTT.

The chain uses TRBV30 and TRBJ1-5; D perhaps matches TRBD1 (6 bases). The CDR3 covers 14 residues. Germline V CDR1 and CDR2: GTSNPN, SVGIG (reference sequence). The germline V and J ends were trimmed by 5 bases and 2 bases, with 13 bases remaining between them. The CDR3 region is CAWAKQGGNQPQHF. For the CDR3, the DNA is TGTGCCTGGGCCAAACAGGGTGGCAATCAGCCCCAGCATTTT.

The table lists this clone with a count of one. The V and J genes are TRBV5-1 and TRBJ2-3; weak D call: TRBD2 (6 bases). Germline-derived CDR1 and CDR2 are SGHRS and YFSETQ. Between the trimmed V and J ends, which lost 0 bases and 6 bases, there was a span of 11 bases. The CDR3 length is 14 residues. In DNA form, the CDR3 reads TGCGCCAGCAGCTTGGACAGGAGCGGGGATACGCAGTATTTT. This sequence encodes CASSLDRSGDTQYF.

The chain employs TRBV7-9 and TRBJ1-4; D perhaps matches TRBD1 (6 bases). V lost 5 bases to trimming and J lost 8 bases, with 21 bases between them. Germline-derived CDR1 and CDR2 are SEHNR and FQNEAQ (reference sequence). The CDR3 spans 16 residues. Written as DNA, the CDR3 is TGTGCCAGCAGCCTTACACTCACAGGGAGGGAGGAAAAACTGTTTTTT. This sequence encodes CASSLTLTGREEKLFF.

The chain has TRBV29-1 and TRBJ2-3; 8 nucleotides line up with TRBD2. The CDR3 has 15 amino acids. The trim removed 5 bases at V and 5 bases at J, leaving 12 bases unmatched. Per germline, CDR1 SQVTM and CDR2 ANQGSEA. The CDR3 loop is CSVSLSGSGKDTQYF. As DNA, the CDR3 is TGCAGCGTTTCACTCAGCGGGAGTGGGAAAGATACGCAGTATTTT.

This clone was found once. The chain couples TRBV18 to TRBJ2-7; no definite D call. The CDR3 consists of 12 residues. Trimming took off 5 bases at V and 5 bases at J, with 10 bases between the two ends. Germline V gene sequence: CDR1 KGHSH, CDR2 LQKENI. CDR3 nucleotides: TGTGCCAGCTCAGAGTCGATTAACGAGCAGTACTTC. Translation gives CASSESINEQYF.

The J gene is TRBJ2-1, the V gene TRBV24-1; TRBD2 aligns across 12 bases. This CDR3 is 16 amino acids long. Germline CDR1 is KGHDR and CDR2 is SFDVKD. The J segment lost 7 bases and the V segment lost 4 bases, leaving 7 bases of the junction unmatched. This CDR3 is CATSDPTSGRMNEQFF. The DNA for the CDR3 is TGTGCCACCAGTGACCCCACTAGCGGGAGGATGAATGAGCAGTTCTTC.

The J gene is TRBJ2-5, the V gene TRBV9; D is ambiguous. The V end lost 4 bases, the J end lost 6 bases, and 22 bases lay between the germline ends. CDR1 is SGDLS, CDR2 YYNGEE, per germline. The CDR3 consists of 16 residues. The CDR3 DNA sequence: TGTGCCAGCAGCTCCCATCTCTCCTTGAACGAGAAGACCCAGTACTTC. Translation gives CASSSHLSLNEKTQYF. The variable domain in full, completed from reference TRBV9 and TRBJ2-5, reads DSGVTQTPKHLITATGQRVTLRCSPRSGDLSVYWYQQSLDQGLQFLIQYYNGEERAKGNILERFSAQQFPDLHSELNLSSLELGDSALYFCASSSHLSLNEKTQYFGPGTRLLVL.